This record concerns one TCR beta chain sequence. Its antigen is unknown. The record has no base qualities; no much larger clone is one base away. These data are taken from a study of CD8+ T cells in alopecia areata listed by TCRdb under 2018. For the study in its entirety: In both human patients and the C3H/HeJ mouse model, the study applied high-throughput TCRbeta sequencing to look at T cell clonal expansion in alopecia areata. In humans, TCRbeta sequencing was performed on scalp tissue and on sorted CD4+ and CD8+ peripheral blood T cells from healthy controls and from patients with patchy or totalis/universalis alopecia areata. Scalp clonality was compared across normal scalp (n=4), patchy alopecia areata scalp (n=8), and alopecia totalis/universalis scalp (n=8). RNA came from the PAXgene miRNA kit for fixed scalp, the miRNeasy kit for PBMCs, and the RNeasy kit for mouse skin. TCRbeta CDR3 regions were amplified by immunoSEQ multiplex PCR with 35 Vbeta forward and 13 Jbeta reverse primers. The full study reports these points: Unlike mouse skin, where gammadelta T cells dominate, normal human skin contains resident alphabeta T cells that get sequenced too, which complicates analysis of the scalp TCR repertoire. TCR sequences shared between patients were less clear than in mice, possibly partly because of HLA diversity in the patient population. Compared with normal scalp, lesional scalp, particularly in alopecia totalis/universalis, had higher clonality and more expanded CD8+ clones, which suggests antigenic drive.

The method was the immunoSEQ multiplex PCR assay. To provide template for TCR sequencing, every sample had RNA extracted and reverse transcribed into cDNA. SuperScript III was used for first-strand cDNA synthesis, primed with a 2:1 mix of oligo-dT and random hexamers. A synthetic immune receptor repertoire was used to gauge amplification bias, and whatever bias remained was removed computationally. The original pipeline was this. After raw reads were preprocessed to remove errors, the CDR3 was defined following IMGT conventions as running from the conserved cysteine to phenylalanine. Clonality was calculated as 1 minus Shannon entropy normalized by log2 of the number of productive unique TCRs. Whether scalp clones were CD4 or CD8 was inferred by matching scalp TCRbeta sequences against CD4 and CD8 repertoires sorted from blood. Not all clones reach the TCRdb copy of this immuneACCESS table, which keeps in-frame sequences only. Checked studies attribute under half of the gap to unresolved V genes and leave the rest unexplained. D and trimming come from the DNA, and the V and J calls and clone size come from that table. In this sample the table shows fewer than 110,000 clones, approximately 60% of which occur a single time. The ten largest clones represent about 9% of the sample.

After PBMCs were isolated by density centrifugation and stained for CD3, CD4 and CD8, a FACSAria was used to sort CD4+ and CD8+ T cells. Unaffected controls provided scalp biopsies and blood samples. V ends up 3 bases short and J 11 bases short, with an unmatched junction base count of 11. According to the germline V gene, CDR1 reads SGHRS and CDR2 reads YFSETQ. The CDR3 contains 15 residues, cysteine and phenylalanine counted. Kept here is only the CDR3 DNA, which spans 45 bases and is read in frame from base 1. Material for sequencing was CD4+ T cells sorted from blood. Recombination linked TRBV5-1 to TRBJ1-1, with 12 middle bases fitting TRBD1. This receptor was obtained from a human donor in good health. Here the CDR3 is given as CASSWTSGQGATAFF. The bases read TGCGCCAGCAGCTGGACTTCGGGACAGGGGGCGACGGCTTTCTTT.